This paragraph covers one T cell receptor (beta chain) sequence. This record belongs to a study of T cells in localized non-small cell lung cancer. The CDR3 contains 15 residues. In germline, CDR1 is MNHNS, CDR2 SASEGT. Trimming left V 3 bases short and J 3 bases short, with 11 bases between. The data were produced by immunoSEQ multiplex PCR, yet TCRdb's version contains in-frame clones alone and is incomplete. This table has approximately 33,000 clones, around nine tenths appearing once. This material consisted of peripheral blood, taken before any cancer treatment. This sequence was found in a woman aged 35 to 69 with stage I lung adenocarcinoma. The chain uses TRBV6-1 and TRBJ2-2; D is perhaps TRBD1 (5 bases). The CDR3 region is CASSDTGLDTGELFF. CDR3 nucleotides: TGTGCCAGCAGTGATACAGGTTTGGACACCGGGGAGCTGTTTTTT.